This T cell receptor (beta chain) was sequenced during a study of patients and donors after allogeneic stem cell transplantation. This CDR3 has 15 amino acids. Trimming took off 2 bases at V and 7 bases at J, with 15 bases between the two ends. Germline V lookup: CDR1 DFQATT, CDR2 SNEGSKA (reference sequence). Using its own MiXCR run on the RT-PCR reads, TCRdb lists one record per CDR3 protein. The table shows hundreds of thousands of distinct CDR3 sequences, with around 15% occurring only once. This clonotype was seen at least ten times. Sample: blood, either unsorted or a sorted T cell fraction (not recorded which). V gene TRBV20-1 combines with J gene TRBJ1-6; a possible D gene is TRBD1 (5 bases). This clonotype was sampled from a human donor who was either an allogeneic HSCT recipient or a stem cell or donor lymphocyte infusion donor (not recorded which). It is not recorded whose cells these are; they may come from a transplant donor. The CDR3 nucleotides read TGCAGTGCTAGAATGGCAGGGCGGTACAATTCACCCCTCCACTTT. It specifies CSARMAGRYNSPLHF.